This T cell receptor (beta chain) was retrieved from a study of siplizumab effects on memory and regulatory T cells. Using immunoSEQ multiplex PCR, the repertoire was profiled, and TCRdb retains in-frame clones only, with some absent. Of 70,000 to 90,000 clones listed, 93% are singletons. Germline V gene data show CDR1 as LGHNA and CDR2 as YNFKEQ. The CDR3 is made up of 13 amino acids. V lost 4 bases and J lost 3, with 10 bases in between. The origin of this receptor is a human donor in good health. This rearrangement joins TRBV4-2 to TRBJ2-7; TRBD1 is a possible D gene (6 bases). Source material: CD8+ T cells sorted from blood. The CDR3 nucleotides read TGTGCCAGCAGCCCAGGACAGTACTACGAGCAGTACTTC. Its translation is CASSPGQYYEQYF.